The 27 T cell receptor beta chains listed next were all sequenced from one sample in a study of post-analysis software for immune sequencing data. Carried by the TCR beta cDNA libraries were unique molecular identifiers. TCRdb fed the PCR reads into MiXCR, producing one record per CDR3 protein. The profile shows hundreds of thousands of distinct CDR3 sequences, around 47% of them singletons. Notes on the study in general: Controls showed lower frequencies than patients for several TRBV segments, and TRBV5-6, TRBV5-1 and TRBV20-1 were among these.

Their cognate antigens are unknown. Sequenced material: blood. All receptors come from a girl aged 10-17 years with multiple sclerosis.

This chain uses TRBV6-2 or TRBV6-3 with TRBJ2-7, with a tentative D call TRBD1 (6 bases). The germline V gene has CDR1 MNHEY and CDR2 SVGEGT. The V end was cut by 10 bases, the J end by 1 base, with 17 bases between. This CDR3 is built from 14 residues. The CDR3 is CAILQGQNSYEQYF. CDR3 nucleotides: TGTGCCATCCTCCAGGGACAAAATTCCTACGAGCAGTACTTC.

In nucleotides, the CDR3 is TGTGCCAGCAGTGCCCTGACTAGCACAGATACGCAGTATTTT. It specifies CASSALTSTDTQYF. This chain links TRBV6-6 with TRBJ2-3, with D uncertain. CDR1 and CDR2 from the germline V gene are MNHNY and SVGAGI (reference sequence). The CDR3 sequence is 14 residues long. Trimming left V 5 bases short and J 0 bases short, with 9 bases between.

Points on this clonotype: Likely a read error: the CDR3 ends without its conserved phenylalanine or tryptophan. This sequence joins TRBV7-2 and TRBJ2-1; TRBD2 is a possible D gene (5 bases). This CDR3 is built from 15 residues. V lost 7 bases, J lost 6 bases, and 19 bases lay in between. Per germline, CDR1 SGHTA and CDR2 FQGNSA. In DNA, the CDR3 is TGTGCCAGCACCAAAGTACGGGGTGGCGGCAATGAGCAGTTCTCC. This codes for CASTKVRGGGNEQFS.

This CDR3 is CATSVSGAEGVGNEQFF. CDR3 in DNA: TGTGCCACCAGTGTCTCGGGCGCGGAGGGGGTAGGCAATGAGCAGTTCTTC. V usage is TRBV24-1 and J usage is TRBJ2-1; the D call may be TRBD1 or TRBD2 (6 bases each). CDR3 length: 17 amino acids. In germline, CDR1 is KGHDR, CDR2 SFDVKD. The ends were cut back, 5 bases at V and 6 bases at J, with 22 bases in the middle.

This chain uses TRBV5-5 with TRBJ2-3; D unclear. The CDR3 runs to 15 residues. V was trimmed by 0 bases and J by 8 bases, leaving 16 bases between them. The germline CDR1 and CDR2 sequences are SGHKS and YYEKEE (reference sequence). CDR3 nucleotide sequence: TGTGCCAGCAGCTTGGGCGCCCACACAGATGGTACGCAGTATTTT. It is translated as CASSLGAHTDGTQYF.

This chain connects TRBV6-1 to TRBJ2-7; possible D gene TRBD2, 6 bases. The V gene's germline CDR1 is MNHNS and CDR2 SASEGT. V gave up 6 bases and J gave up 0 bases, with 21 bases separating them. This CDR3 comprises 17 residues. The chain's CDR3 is CASRPVGGAFSSYEQYF. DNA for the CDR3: TGTGCCAGCAGGCCTGTCGGAGGGGCGTTTAGCTCCTACGAGCAGTACTTC.

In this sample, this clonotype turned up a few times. The CDR3 coding sequence is TGTGCCAGCAGTTTAAACATAGGAATCTACGAGCAGTACTTC. Protein product: CASSLNIGIYEQYF. The rearrangement joins TRBV6-5 to TRBJ2-7; D uncertain. Germline V gene data show CDR1 as MNHEY and CDR2 as SVGAGI. The CDR3 has 14 amino acids. The ends were cut back, 4 bases at V and 3 bases at J, with 13 bases in the middle.

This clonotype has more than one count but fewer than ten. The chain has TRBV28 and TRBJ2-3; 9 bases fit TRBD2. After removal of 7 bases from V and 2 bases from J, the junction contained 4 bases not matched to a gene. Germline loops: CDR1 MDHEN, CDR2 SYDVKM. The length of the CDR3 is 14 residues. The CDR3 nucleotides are TGTGCCAGCACAGCGGGAGGCTTCACAGATACGCAGTATTTT. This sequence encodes CASTAGGFTDTQYF.

The CDR3 nucleotides are TGTGCCAGCGGCTCTGCCGGGAAAAACATTCAGTACTTC. Protein sequence: CASGSAGKNIQYF. The gene calls are TRBV7-9 and TRBJ2-4; unclear D gene. Germline V lookup: CDR1 SEHNR, CDR2 FQNEAQ (reference sequence). Trimming pared 8 bases from V and 4 bases from J, leaving 12 bases between. This CDR3 contains 13 residues.

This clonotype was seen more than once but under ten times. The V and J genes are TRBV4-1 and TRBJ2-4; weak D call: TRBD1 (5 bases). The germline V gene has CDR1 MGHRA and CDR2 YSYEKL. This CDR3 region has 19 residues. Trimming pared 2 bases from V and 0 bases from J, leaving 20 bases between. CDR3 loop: CASSQHWGLQPIAKNIQYF. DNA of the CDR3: TGCGCCAGCAGCCAACACTGGGGCCTACAACCGATAGCCAAAAACATTCAGTACTTC.

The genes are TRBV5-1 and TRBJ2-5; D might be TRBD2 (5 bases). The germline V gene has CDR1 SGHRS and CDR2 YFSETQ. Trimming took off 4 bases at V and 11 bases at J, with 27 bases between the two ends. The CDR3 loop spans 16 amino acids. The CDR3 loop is CASSPPGLATSGEQYF. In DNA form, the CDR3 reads TGCGCCAGCAGCCCCCCTGGACTCGCGACCTCCGGGGAGCAGTACTTC.

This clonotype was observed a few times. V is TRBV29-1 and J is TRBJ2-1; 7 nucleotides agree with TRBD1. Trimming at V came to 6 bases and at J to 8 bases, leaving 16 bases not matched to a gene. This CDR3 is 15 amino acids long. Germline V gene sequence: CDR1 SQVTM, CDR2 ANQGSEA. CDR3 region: CSVPPGTDLMDEQFF. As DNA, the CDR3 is TGCAGCGTGCCTCCCGGGACAGACCTTATGGATGAGCAGTTCTTC.

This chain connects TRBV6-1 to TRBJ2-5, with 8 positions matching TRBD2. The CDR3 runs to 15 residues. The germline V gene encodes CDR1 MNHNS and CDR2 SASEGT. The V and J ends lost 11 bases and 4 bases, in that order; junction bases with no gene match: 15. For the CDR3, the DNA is TGTGCCGGGTTCCAGGGGTTCGGGAGGGCAGAGACCCAGTACTTC. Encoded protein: CAGFQGFGRAETQYF.

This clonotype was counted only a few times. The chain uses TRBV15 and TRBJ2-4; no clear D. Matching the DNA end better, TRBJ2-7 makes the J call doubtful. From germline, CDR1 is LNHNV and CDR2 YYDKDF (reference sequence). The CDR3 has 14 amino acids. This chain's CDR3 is CATSRVRDVHEQYF. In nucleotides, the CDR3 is TGTGCCACCAGCAGAGTTCGAGACGTCCACGAGCAGTACTTC.

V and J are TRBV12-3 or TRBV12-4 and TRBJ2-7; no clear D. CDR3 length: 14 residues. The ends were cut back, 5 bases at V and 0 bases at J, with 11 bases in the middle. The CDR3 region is CASSDMGNSYEQYF. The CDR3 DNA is TGTGCCAGCAGTGACATGGGGAACTCCTACGAGCAGTACTTC.

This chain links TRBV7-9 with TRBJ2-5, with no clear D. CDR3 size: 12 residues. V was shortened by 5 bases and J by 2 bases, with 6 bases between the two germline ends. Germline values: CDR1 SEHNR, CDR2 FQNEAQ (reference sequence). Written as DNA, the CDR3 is TGTGCCAGCAGCACGGATCAAGAGACCCAGTACTTC. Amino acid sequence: CASSTDQETQYF.

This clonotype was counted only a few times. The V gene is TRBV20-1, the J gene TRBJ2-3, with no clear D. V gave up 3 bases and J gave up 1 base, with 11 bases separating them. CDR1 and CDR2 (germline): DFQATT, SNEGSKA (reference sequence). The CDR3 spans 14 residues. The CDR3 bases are TGCAGTGCTAGGTGGAGTATTGGCACAGATACGCAGTATTTT. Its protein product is CSARWSIGTDTQYF.

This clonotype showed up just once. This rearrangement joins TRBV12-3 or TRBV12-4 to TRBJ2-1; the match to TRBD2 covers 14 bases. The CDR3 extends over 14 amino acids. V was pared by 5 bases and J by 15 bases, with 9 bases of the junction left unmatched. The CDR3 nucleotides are TGTGCCAGCAGTCCACCCGGGACTAGCGGGAGACGGTTCTTC. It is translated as CASSPPGTSGRRFF.

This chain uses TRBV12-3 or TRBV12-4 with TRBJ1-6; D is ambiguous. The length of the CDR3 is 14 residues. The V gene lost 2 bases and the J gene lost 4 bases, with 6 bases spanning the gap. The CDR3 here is CASSLLQYNSPLHF. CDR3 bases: TGTGCCAGCAGTTTACTTCAGTATAATTCACCCCTCCACTTT.

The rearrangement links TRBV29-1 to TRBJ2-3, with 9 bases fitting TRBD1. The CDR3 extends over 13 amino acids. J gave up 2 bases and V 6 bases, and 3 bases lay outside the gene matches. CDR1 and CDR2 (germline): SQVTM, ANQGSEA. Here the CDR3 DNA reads TGCAGCGTCGACAGGGGGTCCACAGATACGCAGTATTTT. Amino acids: CSVDRGSTDTQYF.

The CDR3 DNA reads as TGCGCCAGCAGCCAAAGGACAGTCCTGGGCGAGCAGTACTTC. Translation: CASSQRTVLGEQYF. V and J are TRBV4-1 and TRBJ2-7; D perhaps matches TRBD1 (6 bases). Trimming took off 2 bases at V and 6 bases at J, with 14 bases between the two ends. In germline, CDR1 is MGHRA, CDR2 YSYEKL. CDR3 length: 14 residues.

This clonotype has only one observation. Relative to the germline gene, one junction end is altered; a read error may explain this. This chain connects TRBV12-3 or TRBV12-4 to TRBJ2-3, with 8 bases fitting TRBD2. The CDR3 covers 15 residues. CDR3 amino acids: CASSERERGTDAQYF. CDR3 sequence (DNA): TGTGCCAGCAGTGAGCGGGAGCGGGGCACAGATGCGCAGTATTTT.

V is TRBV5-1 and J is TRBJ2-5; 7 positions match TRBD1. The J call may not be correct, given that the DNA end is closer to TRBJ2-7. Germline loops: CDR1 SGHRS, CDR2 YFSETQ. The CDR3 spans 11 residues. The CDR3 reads CASTTGLEQYF. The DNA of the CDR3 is TGCGCCAGCACGACAGGGCTCGAGCAGTACTTC.

The CDR3 spells CSVKLKLQETQYF. CDR3 in DNA: TGCAGCGTTAAGCTAAAACTCCAAGAGACCCAGTACTTC. The V and J genes are TRBV29-1 and TRBJ2-5; D is uncertain. V was pared by 5 bases and J by 1 base, with 11 bases between. CDR1 and CDR2 from the germline V gene are SQVTM and ANQGSEA. The CDR3 sequence is 13 residues long.

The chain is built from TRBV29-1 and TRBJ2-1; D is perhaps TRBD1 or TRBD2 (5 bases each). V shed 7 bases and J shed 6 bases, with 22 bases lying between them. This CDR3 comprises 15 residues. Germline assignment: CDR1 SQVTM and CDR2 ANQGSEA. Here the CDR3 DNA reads TGCAGCGCTGCGCAGAGGGGCAGGCCAAGCAATGAGCAGTTCTTC. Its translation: CSAAQRGRPSNEQFF.

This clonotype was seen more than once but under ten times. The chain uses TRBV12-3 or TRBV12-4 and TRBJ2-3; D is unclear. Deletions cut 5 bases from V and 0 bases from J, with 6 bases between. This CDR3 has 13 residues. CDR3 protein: CASSQTSTDTQYF. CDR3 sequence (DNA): TGTGCCAGCAGTCAGACTAGCACAGATACGCAGTATTTT.

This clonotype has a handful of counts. CDR3 in DNA: TGCGCCAGCAGCCAAGCGGGACAGGGGTGGTATGGCTACACCTTC. Residues: CASSQAGQGWYGYTF. The chain is built from TRBV4-1 and TRBJ1-2, with 10 nucleotides matching TRBD1. The V gene's germline CDR1 is MGHRA and CDR2 YSYEKL. The CDR3 extends over 15 amino acids. The J segment lost 5 bases and the V segment lost 1 base, leaving 4 bases of the junction unmatched.